A selection of T cell receptor beta chains follows, all from one sample in a study of cytomegalovirus exposure and HLA in healthy donors. Measured with immunoSEQ multiplex PCR; TCRdb has only the in-frame clones, and not every one. The sample records 110,000 to 150,000 clones, 75% to 90% being singletons. Material: PBMCs. The receptors come from a female donor in good health and CMV-seronegative. CDR3s include the opening cysteine and the closing phenylalanine or tryptophan. Each record gives: clone size, CDR3 length, D gene, V gene, J gene, CDR3 protein, CDR3 DNA. D genes are given only for firm matches. Size tells how often a clone was seen (once, few, many) or the class of an expanded clone, and some rows leave it out.

clone size: .
CDR3 length: 14
D gene: .
V gene: TRBV9
J gene: TRBJ2-7
CDR3 protein: CASSASGSSGEQYF
CDR3 DNA: TGTGCCAGCAGCGCCTCCGGGTCCTCTGGGGAGCAGTACTTC

clone size: .
CDR3 length: 14
D gene: .
V gene: TRBV5-6
J gene: TRBJ2-3
CDR3 protein: CASSLMGGTDTQYF
CDR3 DNA: TGTGCCAGCAGCTTGATGGGGGGTACAGATACGCAGTATTTT

clone size: few
CDR3 length: 16
D gene: TRBD2
V gene: TRBV5-1
J gene: TRBJ2-5
CDR3 protein: CAKRASGSETGETQYF
CDR3 DNA: TGCGCTAAAAGGGCTAGCGGGAGTGAGACGGGGGAGACCCAGTACTTC

clone size: once
CDR3 length: 13
D gene: .
V gene: TRBV27
J gene: TRBJ1-1
CDR3 protein: CASSSSGVTEAFF
CDR3 DNA: TGTGCCAGCAGTTCATCAGGGGTAACTGAAGCTTTCTTT

clone size: .
CDR3 length: 11
D gene: .
V gene: TRBV7-9
J gene: TRBJ2-2
CDR3 protein: CASSWPLELFF
CDR3 DNA: TGTGCCAGCAGCTGGCCTTTGGAGCTGTTTTTT

clone size: .
CDR3 length: 15
D gene: .
V gene: TRBV5-1
J gene: TRBJ2-1
CDR3 protein: CASSPTGYAYNEQFF
CDR3 DNA: TGCGCCAGCAGCCCGACTGGGTACGCCTACAATGAGCAGTTCTTC

clone size: .
CDR3 length: 13
D gene: TRBD1
V gene: TRBV6-1
J gene: TRBJ1-2
CDR3 protein: CASSMGQGKGYTF
CDR3 DNA: TGTGCCAGCAGCATGGGACAGGGGAAAGGCTACACCTTC

clone size: .
CDR3 length: 14
D gene: .
V gene: TRBV27
J gene: TRBJ2-5
CDR3 protein: CASSLSGRQETQYF
CDR3 DNA: TGTGCCAGCAGTTTATCTGGCCGCCAAGAGACCCAGTACTTC

clone size: .
CDR3 length: 13
D gene: .
V gene: TRBV11-2
J gene: TRBJ2-5
CDR3 protein: CASSLGGVGGRYF
CDR3 DNA: TGTGCCAGCAGCTTAGGCGGGGTCGGCGGGCGGTACTTC

clone size: .
CDR3 length: 15
D gene: TRBD1
V gene: TRBV2
J gene: TRBJ1-1
CDR3 protein: CASSDDRAQNTEAFF
CDR3 DNA: TGTGCCAGCAGTGATGACAGGGCGCAGAACACTGAAGCTTTCTTT

clone size: once
CDR3 length: 20
D gene: TRBD2
V gene: TRBV28
J gene: TRBJ2-3
CDR3 protein: CASSSRLAGALGGGTDTQYF
CDR3 DNA: TGTGCCAGCAGCTCCAGACTAGCGGGGGCCTTGGGGGGGGGCACAGATACGCAGTATTTT

clone size: .
CDR3 length: 15
D gene: TRBD2
V gene: TRBV6-1
J gene: TRBJ2-1
CDR3 protein: CASTQLAGGVNEQFF
CDR3 DNA: TGTGCCAGCACCCAACTAGCGGGAGGGGTCAATGAGCAGTTCTTC

clone size: .
CDR3 length: 15
D gene: TRBD1
V gene: TRBV7-9
J gene: TRBJ2-7
CDR3 protein: CASSPPNPTGCEQYF
CDR3 DNA: TGTGCCAGCAGCCCTCCTAACCCGACAGGGTGCGAGCAGTACTTC

clone size: .
CDR3 length: 13
D gene: .
V gene: TRBV5-1
J gene: TRBJ2-7
CDR3 protein: CASTAVAESEQYF
CDR3 DNA: TGCGCCAGCACCGCTGTGGCGGAGAGCGAGCAGTACTTC

clone size: .
CDR3 length: 16
D gene: TRBD2
V gene: TRBV27
J gene: TRBJ2-1
CDR3 protein: CASFPVGGRVNNEQFF
CDR3 DNA: TGTGCCAGCTTCCCCGTAGGCGGGAGGGTGAACAATGAGCAGTTCTTC

clone size: .
CDR3 length: 16
D gene: TRBD2
V gene: TRBV5-1
J gene: TRBJ2-5
CDR3 protein: CASSRSTSGSEETQYF
CDR3 DNA: TGCGCCAGCAGCCGCTCTACTAGCGGGAGTGAGGAGACCCAGTACTTC

clone size: .
CDR3 length: 15
D gene: .
V gene: TRBV6-1
J gene: TRBJ2-3
CDR3 protein: CASSVVSSGTDTQYF
CDR3 DNA: TGTGCCAGCAGTGTAGTTTCCTCCGGTACAGATACGCAGTATTTT